This T cell receptor beta chain originates from a study of monozygotic twins with inflammatory bowel disease. Template switching appended UMIs that held a 6-nucleotide sample barcode. TCRdb processed the 5' RACE reads again and assigns one entry to each CDR3 protein, with no DNA. The clone table shows fewer than 550,000 distinct CDR3 sequences, with the ten largest holding 2% to 2.5%. Sample: blood. The TCR was taken from a human donor with ulcerative colitis or Crohn's disease, or a healthy co-twin of an affected twin (not recorded which).

This chain's CDR3 is CAWSELPRERDTQYF. The V gene is TRBV30, the J gene TRBJ2-3; the D gene TCRdb calls, TRBD2, cannot be checked with no DNA. The CDR3 loop spans 15 amino acids. Per germline, CDR1 GTSNPN and CDR2 SVGIG (reference sequence).